This T cell receptor (beta chain) was profiled in a study of early stage breast cancer tumors. Repertoires were generated with immunoSEQ multiplex PCR, while TCRdb's copy carries only in-frame clones and drops some. Of 55,000 to 70,000 clones detected, 65% to 85% appear once; the ten largest clones hold 4.7%. V dropped 3 bases and J dropped 2 bases, with 13 bases sitting between them. The germline V gene has CDR1 LNHDA and CDR2 SQIVND (reference sequence). The CDR3 spans 16 residues. This clone was seen more than once but under ten times. This rearrangement joins TRBV19 to TRBJ1-4; D may be TRBD1 (6 bases). The sequence was obtained from a middle-aged person with breast cancer. Material: blood. The DNA for the CDR3 is TGTGCCAGTAGTATCCGAAACAGGGCCACTAATGAAAAACTGTTTTTT. This gives the protein CASSIRNRATNEKLFF.